The 5 T cell receptor beta chains reported below all come from one sample, sequenced in a study of human versus mouse CDR3 diversity and MHC coevolution. Some clones are missing from TCRdb's copy, which holds only in-frame ones; the method was immunoSEQ multiplex PCR. The data hold tens of thousands of clones, with approximately 94% observed a single time. Specimen: naive CD4+ T cells from blood. Subset denoted: CD45RO-negative CD62L-positive naive CD4 T cells. Receptors originate from a person between 55 and 69 years old in good health.

This chain joins TRBV7-3 and TRBJ1-1; D uncertain. The CDR3 extends over 15 amino acids. Trimming took 4 bases from V and 1 from J, leaving 13 bases between them. The germline CDR1 and CDR2 sequences are SGHTA and FQGTGA. The DNA of the CDR3 is TGTGCCAGCAGCTCCGGGAGTAGCGGGAACACTGAAGCTTTCTTT. This sequence encodes CASSSGSSGNTEAFF.

The chain links TRBV28 to TRBJ2-7, with a tentative D call TRBD1 (6 bases). The CDR3 contains 12 residues. Germline CDR1 is MDHEN and CDR2 is SYDVKM. V was clipped by 8 bases and J by 2 bases, with 10 bases between them. The CDR3 reads CASHKGAYEQYF. The CDR3 DNA reads TGTGCCAGCCATAAGGGGGCCTACGAGCAGTACTTC.

This chain links TRBV6-5 with TRBJ2-7; 7 bases are shared with TRBD1. J was trimmed by 6 bases and V by 7 bases; bases with no gene match: 9. The germline V gene has CDR1 MNHEY and CDR2 SVGAGI. The CDR3 covers 13 residues. CDR3 protein: CASNRQGLGEQYF. The DNA of the CDR3 is TGTGCCAGCAATCGACAGGGTTTGGGCGAGCAGTACTTC.

This clone was recorded only once. The chain employs TRBV6-1 and TRBJ1-2, with D hard to call. Germline CDR1 reads MNHNS; CDR2 reads SASEGT. The CDR3 length is 14 residues. V was cut by 4 bases and J by 3 bases, with 12 bases left in between. CDR3 bases: TGTGCCAGCAGTGTGAGCTCGAGCGACTATGGCTACACCTTC. Encoded protein: CASSVSSSDYGYTF.

The chain carries TRBV10-3 and TRBJ1-1, with 7 nucleotides matching TRBD1. The V and J ends lost 6 bases and 4 bases, in that order; junction bases with no gene match: 11. This CDR3 is 15 amino acids long. Germline CDR1 is ENHRY and CDR2 is SYGVKD. CDR3 bases: TGTGCCATCAGCCTTAATAAGGGGGCGGGCACTGAAGCTTTCTTT. Its protein product is CAISLNKGAGTEAFF.